A single sample is the source of the 23 T cell receptor beta chains below, sequenced in a study of T cells in Graves' hyperthyroidism and ophthalmopathy. Amplification of TCR beta CDR3 regions used RNA as the template. With the HTBI primer set, the TCR CDR3 went through a first round of RT-PCR. TCRdb processed the multiplex PCR reads anew with MiXCR; each CDR3 protein has one entry. The sample contains around 500,000 distinct CDR3 sequences, approximately 15% of which appear only once. The sequencing sample was made of blood. These receptor sequences come from a woman between 18 and 29 years old with Graves' hyperthyroidism.

This clonotype was picked up many times. The chain carries TRBV6-6 and TRBJ2-1, with 11 bases that match TRBD2. The V segment lost 0 bases and the J segment 10 bases; nucleotides outside the gene matches: 5. The CDR3 is 15 residues long. The germline gives CDR1 MNHNY, CDR2 SVGAGI (reference sequence). The CDR3 nucleotides are TGTGCCAGCAGTTACTCTGCCCTAGCGGGAGGCGAGCAGTTCTTC. Its translation: CASSYSALAGGEQFF.

This clonotype has at least ten counts. The rearrangement joins TRBV12-3 or TRBV12-4 to TRBJ2-2; D unclear. Trimming pared 1 base from V and 0 bases from J, leaving 3 bases between. The CDR3 contains 14 residues. CDR3 DNA: TGTGCCAGCAGTTTAGTTCCGAACACCGGGGAGCTGTTTTTT. Translation gives CASSLVPNTGELFF.

This clonotype was seen repeatedly, ten times or more. The chain couples TRBV6-9 to TRBJ2-7; D is possibly TRBD2 (5 bases). CDR1 and CDR2 from the germline V gene are MNHGY and SVAAGI. Trimming stripped 8 bases from V and 2 bases from J, with 7 bases between. The CDR3 is 11 residues long. The CDR3 DNA follows: TGTGCCAGCGGGAGACCCTACGAGCAGTACGTC. It specifies CASGRPYEQYV.

Points on this clonotype: A much bigger clone sits one base away, suggesting this may be a read error. The J gene is TRBJ1-5, the V gene TRBV15, with D perhaps TRBD1 (6 bases). There are 15 residues in the CDR3. Germline V gene data show CDR1 as LNHNV and CDR2 as YYDKDF (reference sequence). V shed 11 bases and J shed 6 bases, with 23 bases lying between them. CDR3 residues: CAATALRGAFQPQHF. The CDR3 DNA reads as TGTGCCGCCACCGCATTGCGGGGGGCATTTCAGCCCCAGCATTTT. Filled out from reference TRBV15 and TRBJ1-5, the complete variable domain reads DAMVIQNPRYQVTQFGKPVTLSCSQTLNHNVMYWYQQKSSQAPKLLFHYYDKDFNNEADTPDNFQSRRPNTSFCFLDIRSPGLGDTAMYLCAATALRGAFQPQHFGDGTRLSIL.

The chain recombines TRBV6-1 with TRBJ2-1, with D possibly TRBD1 on 6 matching bases. Between the trimmed V and J ends, which lost 8 bases and 10 bases, there was a span of 18 bases. CDR1 MNHNS and CDR2 SASEGT come from the germline V gene. CDR3 length: 13 residues. CDR3 region: CASWVGGLGEQFF. CDR3 nucleotides: TGTGCCAGCTGGGTAGGGGGTCTGGGAGAGCAGTTCTTC.

This clonotype was seen more than once but under ten times. The genes are TRBV29-1 and TRBJ2-1; 10 bases are shared with TRBD2. CDR3 length: 15 amino acids. Germline values: CDR1 SQVTM, CDR2 ANQGSEA. Trimming removed 2 bases from V and 8 bases from J; junction bases left unmatched: 9. DNA for the CDR3: TGCAGCGTTGAATTTCCAGCGGGAGGGCCGGATGAGCAGTTCTTC. As protein: CSVEFPAGGPDEQFF.

The CDR3 loop reads CASSLVAYTYNEQFF. The CDR3 DNA reads as TGTGCCAGCAGCTTAGTGGCGTACACCTACAATGAGCAGTTCTTC. This chain uses TRBV7-2 with TRBJ2-1; no clear D gene. Germline V lookup: CDR1 SGHTA, CDR2 FQGNSA. Trimming cost V 1 base and J 2 bases, with 9 bases left between them. The CDR3 runs to 15 residues.

In its sample, this clonotype was seen many times. This chain connects TRBV6-5 to TRBJ1-1, with D possibly matching TRBD1 (6 bases). This CDR3 is 14 amino acids long. Germline V gene sequence: CDR1 MNHEY, CDR2 SVGAGI. Trimming took off 2 bases at V and 4 bases at J, with 11 bases between the two ends. CDR3 DNA sequence: TGTGCCAGCAGTTACCGAATAGGGGGCACTGAAGCTTTCTTT. It specifies CASSYRIGGTEAFF.

This clonotype was seen at least ten times. The rearrangement links TRBV20-1 to TRBJ2-5, with 12 positions matching TRBD2. Trimming removed 6 bases from V and 1 base from J; junction bases left unmatched: 15. From germline, CDR1 is DFQATT and CDR2 SNEGSKA (reference sequence). CDR3 length: 18 residues. The CDR3 here is CSAERGLAGRLGQETQYF. CDR3 bases: TGCAGTGCCGAACGCGGACTAGCGGGGCGATTAGGCCAAGAGACCCAGTACTTC.

The V call is TRBV19, the J call TRBJ1-5; 8 positions match TRBD1. The V segment lost 2 bases and the J segment 7 bases; nucleotides outside the gene matches: 1. CDR3 length: 13 amino acids. Germline loops: CDR1 LNHDA, CDR2 SQIVND (reference sequence). The CDR3 DNA follows: TGTGCCAGTAGTATACAGGGGGCCCAGCCCCAGCATTTT. Protein product: CASSIQGAQPQHF.

Many counts were recorded for this clonotype. The V and J genes are TRBV7-2 and TRBJ1-5; D is perhaps TRBD1 (5 bases). The CDR3 consists of 17 residues. CDR1 and CDR2 from the germline V gene are SGHTA and FQGNSA. V gave up 5 bases and J gave up 3 bases, with 20 bases separating them. CDR3: CASSARQARAFNQPQHF. The CDR3 nucleotides read TGTGCCAGCAGCGCCCGGCAGGCCAGGGCTTTCAATCAGCCCCAGCATTTT.

This clonotype has at least ten counts. CDR3 residues: CASRRQLANYGYTF. CDR3 nucleotide sequence: TGTGCCAGTAGACGACAGTTAGCTAACTATGGCTACACCTTC. V and J are TRBV19 and TRBJ1-2; possible D gene TRBD1, 5 bases. With 6 bases removed from V and 0 bases from J, the gap between germline ends came to 11 bases. The CDR3 length is 14 residues. Looked up from germline, CDR1 is LNHDA and CDR2 is SQIVND (reference sequence).

This clonotype was observed a few times. V gene TRBV19 combines with J gene TRBJ1-1, with 9 bases lining up with TRBD1. This CDR3 region has 15 residues. Unmatched junction bases numbered 9, after V lost 5 bases and J lost 5 bases. Germline V gene lookup returns CDR1 LNHDA and CDR2 SQIVND (reference sequence). CDR3 loop: CASSPRTGVQTEAFF. The CDR3 DNA reads as TGTGCCAGTAGTCCCCGGACAGGGGTGCAAACTGAAGCTTTCTTT.

This clonotype was recorded many times. This chain uses TRBV11-2 with TRBJ2-5, with 7 bases aligning to TRBD2. The CDR3 loop spans 16 amino acids. Per germline, CDR1 SGHAT and CDR2 FQNNGV. V gave up 6 bases and J gave up 0 bases; unmatched junction bases: 10. DNA for the CDR3: TGTGCCAGCAGTCCCCGGCTAGCGGAGTACCAAGAGACCCAGTACTTC. It yields the protein CASSPRLAEYQETQYF.

This clonotype was seen many times. The rearrangement joins TRBV30 to TRBJ1-6, with TRBD1 identical over 10 bases. Unmatched junction bases numbered 6, after V lost 1 base and J lost 12 bases. Germline V gene sequence: CDR1 GTSNPN, CDR2 SVGIG (reference sequence). This CDR3 has 14 residues. DNA for the CDR3: TGTGCCTGGAGTGGGGACAGGGGATTGGAACCCCTCCACTTT. It is translated as CAWSGDRGLEPLHF.

The chain is built from TRBV28 and TRBJ2-6; D ambiguous. V gave up 6 bases and J gave up 0 bases, with 12 bases separating them. CDR1 and CDR2 (germline): MDHEN, SYDVKM. This CDR3 region has 16 residues. In nucleotides, the CDR3 is TGTGCCAGCAGAACCCGCCAGGACTCTGGGGCCAACGTCCTGACTTTC. As protein: CASRTRQDSGANVLTF.

Ten or more counts support this clonotype. The gene calls are TRBV28 and TRBJ2-5; TRBD1 matches 7 bases. The CDR3 has 11 amino acids. CDR1 MDHEN and CDR2 SYDVKM come from the germline V gene. The V segment lost 6 bases and the J segment 14 bases; nucleotides outside the gene matches: 9. The CDR3 sequence is CASSRDRVSYF. In DNA form, the CDR3 reads TGTGCCAGCAGCCGAGACAGGGTCAGTTACTTC. The variable domain in full, completed from reference TRBV28 and TRBJ2-5, reads DVKVTQSSRYLVKRTGEKVFLECVQDMDHENMFWYRQDPGLGLRLIYFSYDVKMKEKGDIPEGYSVSREKKERFSLILESASTNQTSMYLCASSRDRVSYFGPGTRLLVL.

This clonotype was counted at least ten times. The V call is TRBV12-3 or TRBV12-4, the J call TRBJ1-1; D is uncertain. The CDR3 length is 14 residues. Trimming cost V 6 bases and J 5 bases, with 16 bases left between them. The CDR3 DNA sequence: TGTGCCAGCAGCCCCTCATCCCGGGGTACTGAAGCTTTCTTT. Protein product: CASSPSSRGTEAFF.

This clonotype was seen many times. The rearrangement joins TRBV7-2 to TRBJ1-1, with D uncertain. Trimming took off 0 bases at V and 8 bases at J, with 16 bases between the two ends. Germline CDR1 is SGHTA and CDR2 is FQGNSA. The CDR3 sequence is 15 residues long. CDR3 protein: CASSLALPGAVEAFF. DNA of the CDR3: TGTGCCAGCAGCTTAGCGCTTCCGGGAGCCGTCGAAGCTTTCTTT.

The gene calls are TRBV5-1 and TRBJ2-7; 7 bases fit TRBD1. The CDR3 length is 15 residues. V shed 0 bases and J 2 bases; nucleotides not matched to a gene: 5. The germline V gene has CDR1 SGHRS and CDR2 YFSETQ. CDR3 loop: CASSLGTGQTYEQYF. DNA of the CDR3: TGCGCCAGCAGCTTGGGGACGGGACAGACCTACGAGCAGTACTTC.

There are many counts of this clonotype. The chain combines TRBV3-1 with TRBJ1-1; D unclear. The CDR3 is 12 amino acids. The ends were cut back, 6 bases at V and 1 base at J, with 6 bases in the middle. Germline CDR1 is LGHDT and CDR2 is YNNKEL (reference sequence). The CDR3 sequence: CASRNKNTEAFF. The CDR3 nucleotides read TGTGCCAGCAGAAACAAGAACACTGAAGCTTTCTTT.

This clonotype was picked up many times. The V call is TRBV5-1, the J call TRBJ2-7, with 8 bases fitting TRBD2. Germline CDR1 is SGHRS and CDR2 is YFSETQ. This CDR3 region has 15 residues. V shed 0 bases and J 3 bases; nucleotides not matched to a gene: 5. The CDR3 sequence is CASSLGPAGVYEQYV. CDR3 sequence (DNA): TGCGCCAGCAGCTTGGGCCCAGCGGGAGTCTACGAGCAGTACGTC.

This clonotype was seen only a few times. This chain uses TRBV5-4 with TRBJ2-2, with 7 bases fitting TRBD1. Germline V gene data show CDR1 as SGHNT and CDR2 as YYREEE (reference sequence). Trimming cost V 0 bases and J 1 base; bases outside gene matches: 9. The CDR3 has 18 residues. The DNA of the CDR3 is TGTGCCAGCAGCTTGGGCAGATTACAGGGGCTGAACACCGGGGAGCTGTTTTTT. It specifies CASSLGRLQGLNTGELFF.